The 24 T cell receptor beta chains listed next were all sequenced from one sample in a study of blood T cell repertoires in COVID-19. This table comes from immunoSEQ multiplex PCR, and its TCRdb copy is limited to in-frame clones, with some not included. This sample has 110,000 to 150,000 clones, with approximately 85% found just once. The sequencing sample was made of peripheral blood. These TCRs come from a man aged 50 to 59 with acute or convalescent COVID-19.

CDR3 coding DNA: TGTGCCAGCAGTTTTCTCCCAGGTAATAGCGTCTATGGCTACACCTTC. This gives the protein CASSFLPGNSVYGYTF. The chain recombines TRBV28 with TRBJ1-2; D unclear. Trimming shortened V by 3 bases and J by 4 bases, and 18 bases separated the two germline ends. This CDR3 contains 16 residues. Per the germline V gene, CDR1 is MDHEN and CDR2 is SYDVKM.

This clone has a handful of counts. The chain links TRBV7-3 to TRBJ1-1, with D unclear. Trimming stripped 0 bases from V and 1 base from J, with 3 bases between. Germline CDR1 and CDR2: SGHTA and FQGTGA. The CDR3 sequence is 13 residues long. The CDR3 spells CASSLTRNTEAFF. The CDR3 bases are TGTGCCAGCAGCTTAACCAGGAACACTGAAGCTTTCTTT.

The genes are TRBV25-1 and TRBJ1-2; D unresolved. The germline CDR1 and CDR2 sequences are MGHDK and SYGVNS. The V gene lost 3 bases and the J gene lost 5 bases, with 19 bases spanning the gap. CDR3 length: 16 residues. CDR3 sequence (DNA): TGTGCCAGCAGTGATCCTACTATGGAGTTGGCTTATGGCTACACCTTC. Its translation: CASSDPTMELAYGYTF.

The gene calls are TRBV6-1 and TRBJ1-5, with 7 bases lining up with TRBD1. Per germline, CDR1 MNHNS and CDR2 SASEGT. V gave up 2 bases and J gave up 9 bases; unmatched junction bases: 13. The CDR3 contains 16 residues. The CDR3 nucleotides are TGTGCCAGCAGTGAACAAGGAGAGGGGACAGCCTTGCCCCAGCATTTT. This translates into CASSEQGEGTALPQHF.

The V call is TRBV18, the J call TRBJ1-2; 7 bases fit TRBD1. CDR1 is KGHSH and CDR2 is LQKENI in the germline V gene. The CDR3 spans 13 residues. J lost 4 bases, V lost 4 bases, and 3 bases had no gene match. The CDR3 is CASSHRDSYGYTF. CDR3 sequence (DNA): TGTGCCAGCTCACACCGGGACAGCTATGGCTACACCTTC.

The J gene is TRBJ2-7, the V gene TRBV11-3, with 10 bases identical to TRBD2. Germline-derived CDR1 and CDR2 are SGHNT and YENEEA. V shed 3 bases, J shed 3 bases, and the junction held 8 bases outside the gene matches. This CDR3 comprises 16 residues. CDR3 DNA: TGTGCCAGCAGCTTTGACCCACTAGCGGGGCACTACGAGCAGTACTTC. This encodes CASSFDPLAGHYEQYF.

CDR3 residues: CASSLISGDNEQFF. The DNA for the CDR3 is TGTGCCAGCAGCTTAATCAGCGGGGACAATGAGCAGTTCTTC. The chain employs TRBV7-8 and TRBJ2-1, with 7 positions matching TRBD2. J lost 5 bases, V lost 2 bases, and 3 bases had no gene match. Germline V CDR1 and CDR2: SGHVS, FQNEAQ. The CDR3 covers 14 residues. Using reference TRBV7-8 and TRBJ2-1 for the parts outside the CDR3, the full variable domain is GAGVSQSPRYKVAKRGQDVALRCDPISGHVSLFWYQQALGQGPEFLTYFQNEAQLDKSGLPSDRFFAERPEGSVSTLKIQRTQQEDSAVYLCASSLISGDNEQFFGPGTRLTVL.

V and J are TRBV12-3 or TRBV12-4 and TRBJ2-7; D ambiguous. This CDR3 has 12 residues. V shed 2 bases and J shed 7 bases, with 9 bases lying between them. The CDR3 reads CASSLMGREQYF. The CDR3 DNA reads TGTGCCAGCAGTTTAATGGGCAGGGAGCAGTACTTC.

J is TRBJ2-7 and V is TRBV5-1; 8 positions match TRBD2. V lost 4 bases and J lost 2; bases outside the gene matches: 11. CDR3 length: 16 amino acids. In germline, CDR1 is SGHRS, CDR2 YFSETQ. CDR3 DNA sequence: TGCGCCAGCAGCCCACGAAGTAGCGGGATTACCTACGAGCAGTACTTC. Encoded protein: CASSPRSSGITYEQYF.

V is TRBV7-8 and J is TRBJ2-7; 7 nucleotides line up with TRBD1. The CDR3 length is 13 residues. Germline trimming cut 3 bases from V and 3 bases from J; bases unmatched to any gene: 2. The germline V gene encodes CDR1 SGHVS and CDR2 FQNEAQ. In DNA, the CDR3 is TGTGCCAGCAGCTTGACAGGGATCTACGAGCAGTACTTC. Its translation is CASSLTGIYEQYF.

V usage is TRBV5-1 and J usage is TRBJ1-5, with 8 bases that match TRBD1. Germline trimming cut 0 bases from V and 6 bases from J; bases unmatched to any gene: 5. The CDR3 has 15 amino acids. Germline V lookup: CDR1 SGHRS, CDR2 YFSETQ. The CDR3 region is CASSLGTGIAQPQHF. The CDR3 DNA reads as TGCGCCAGCAGCTTGGGGACAGGGATTGCTCAGCCCCAGCATTTT. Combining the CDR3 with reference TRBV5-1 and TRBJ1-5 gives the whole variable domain KAGVTQTPRYLIKTRGQQVTLSCSPISGHRSVSWYQQTPGQGLQFLFEYFSETQRNKGNFPGRFSGRQFSNSRSEMNVSTLELGDSALYLCASSLGTGIAQPQHFGDGTRLSIL.

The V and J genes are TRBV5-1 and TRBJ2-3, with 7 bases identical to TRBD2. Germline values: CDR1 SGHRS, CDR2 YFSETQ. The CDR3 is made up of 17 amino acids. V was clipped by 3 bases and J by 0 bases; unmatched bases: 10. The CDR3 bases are TGCGCCAGCAGCTGGACCATGAGCGGGGCTAGCACAGATACGCAGTATTTT. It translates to CASSWTMSGASTDTQYF.

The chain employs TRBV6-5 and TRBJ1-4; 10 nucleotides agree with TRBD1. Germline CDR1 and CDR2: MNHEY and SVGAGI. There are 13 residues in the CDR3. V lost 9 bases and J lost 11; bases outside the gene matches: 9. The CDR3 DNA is TGTGCCAGAAAAGCCGGGACAGGGGTTAAACTGTTTTTT. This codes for CARKAGTGVKLFF.

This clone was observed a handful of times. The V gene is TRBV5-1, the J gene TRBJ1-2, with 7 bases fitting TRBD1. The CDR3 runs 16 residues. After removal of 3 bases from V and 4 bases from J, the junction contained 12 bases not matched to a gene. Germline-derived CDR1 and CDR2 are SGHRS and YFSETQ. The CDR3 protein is CASSSETGFKVYGYTF. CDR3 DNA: TGCGCCAGCAGCTCTGAGACAGGGTTTAAGGTCTATGGCTACACCTTC.

The CDR3 sequence is CASSPRGSSTEAFF. Written as DNA, the CDR3 is TGTGCCAGCAGCCCCCGAGGCTCTTCCACTGAAGCTTTCTTT. The rearrangement uses TRBV3-1 (or the pseudogene TRBV3-2) and TRBJ1-1; the D is unclear. The V gene's germline CDR1 is LGHDT and CDR2 YNNKEL (reference sequence). The CDR3 extends over 14 amino acids. V was shortened by 4 bases and J by 4 bases, with 13 bases between the two germline ends.

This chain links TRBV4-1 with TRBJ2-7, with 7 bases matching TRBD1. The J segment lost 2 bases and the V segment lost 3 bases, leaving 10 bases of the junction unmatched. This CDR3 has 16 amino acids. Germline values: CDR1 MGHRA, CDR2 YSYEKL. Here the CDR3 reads CASSHGTQGKAYEQYF. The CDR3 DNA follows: TGCGCCAGCAGCCACGGTACACAGGGGAAGGCCTACGAGCAGTACTTC.

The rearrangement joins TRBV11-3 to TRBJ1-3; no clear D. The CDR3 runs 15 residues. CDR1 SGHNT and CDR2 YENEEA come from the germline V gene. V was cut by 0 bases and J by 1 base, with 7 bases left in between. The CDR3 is CASSLDGRSGNTIYF. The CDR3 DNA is TGTGCCAGCAGCTTAGATGGCAGATCTGGAAACACCATATATTTT.

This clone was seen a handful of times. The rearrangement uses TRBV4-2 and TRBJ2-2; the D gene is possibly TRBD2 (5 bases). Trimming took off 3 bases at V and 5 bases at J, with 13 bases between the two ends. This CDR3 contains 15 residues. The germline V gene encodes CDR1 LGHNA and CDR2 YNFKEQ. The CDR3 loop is CASSQAPGDTGELFF. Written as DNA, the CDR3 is TGTGCCAGCAGCCAGGCACCCGGGGATACCGGGGAGCTGTTTTTT.

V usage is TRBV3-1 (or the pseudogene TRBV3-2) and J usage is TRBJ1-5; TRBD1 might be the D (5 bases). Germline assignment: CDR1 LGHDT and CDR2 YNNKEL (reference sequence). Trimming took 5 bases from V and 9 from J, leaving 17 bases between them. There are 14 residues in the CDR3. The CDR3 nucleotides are TGTGCCAGCAGCAAAGGACAACCCTCGTGGCCCCAGCATTTT. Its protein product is CASSKGQPSWPQHF.

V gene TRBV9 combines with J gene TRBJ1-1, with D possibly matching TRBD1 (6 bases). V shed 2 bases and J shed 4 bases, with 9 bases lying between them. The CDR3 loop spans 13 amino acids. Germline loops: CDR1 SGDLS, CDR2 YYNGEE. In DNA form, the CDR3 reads TGTGCCAGCAGCGTCAGGGGTGGCACTGAAGCTTTCTTT. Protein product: CASSVRGGTEAFF.

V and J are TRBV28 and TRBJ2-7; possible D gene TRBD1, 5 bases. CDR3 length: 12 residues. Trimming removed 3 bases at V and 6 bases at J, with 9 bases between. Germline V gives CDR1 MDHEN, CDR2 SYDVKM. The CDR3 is CASSLSRGEQYF. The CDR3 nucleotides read TGTGCCAGCAGTTTGAGTAGGGGCGAGCAGTACTTC.

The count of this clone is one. In nucleotides, the CDR3 is TGTGCCAGCACCAAACTAGCGGGAAACTACGAGCAGTACTTC. Translation gives CASTKLAGNYEQYF. The chain links TRBV6-5 to TRBJ2-7; TRBD2 aligns across 10 bases. The germline CDR1 and CDR2 sequences are MNHEY and SVGAGI. CDR3 size: 14 residues. The V gene end was trimmed by 7 bases and the J gene end by 3 bases; junction bases not matched to a gene: 6.

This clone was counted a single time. CDR3 loop: CASSPRGDTGELFF. The CDR3 DNA sequence: TGTGCCAGCAGTCCCCGGGGGGACACCGGGGAGCTGTTTTTT. The chain couples TRBV9 to TRBJ2-2, with TRBD2 matching over 7 bases. The J segment lost 3 bases and the V segment lost 5 bases, leaving 4 bases of the junction unmatched. The CDR3 has 14 amino acids. Germline V gives CDR1 SGDLS, CDR2 YYNGEE.

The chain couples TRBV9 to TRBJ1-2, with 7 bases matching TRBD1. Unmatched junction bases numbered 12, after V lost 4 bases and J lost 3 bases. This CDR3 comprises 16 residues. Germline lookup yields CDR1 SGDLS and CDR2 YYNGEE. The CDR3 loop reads CASSTRTGGNDYGYTF. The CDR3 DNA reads TGTGCCAGCAGCACCCGGACAGGCGGGAATGACTATGGCTACACCTTC.